This entry concerns a single T cell receptor (beta chain). Its antigen is unknown. No much larger clone is present one base from it, and per-base qualities are unavailable. CDR1 LNHDA and CDR2 SQIVND were looked up in the germline V gene (reference sequence). From its cysteine to its phenylalanine, the CDR3 spans 15 amino acids. CDR3 DNA is the only sequence kept; it has 45 bases, read in frame from the first base. V has 6 bases trimmed and J has 3 bases trimmed; junction bases matching no gene number 8. Libraries were constructed by 5' RACE. TCRdb records Illumina HiSeq 2500 as the sequencer. A second PCR of about 7 to 12 cycles was performed with a sample-barcoded 5' primer and a J-beta primer mix. A unique molecular identifier was introduced onto each TCR beta cDNA molecule by a template-switch 5' adaptor carrying 12 random nucleotides. Each sample yielded at least 2.5 million CDR3-containing paired-end reads. All of the RNA was converted into first-strand cDNA using the Mint cDNA synthesis kit, with a TRBC-specific oligonucleotide serving as the primer. Following uracil-DNA glycosylase treatment, a first 18-cycle PCR with universal primers M1SS and BC2_uni_R was performed on all cDNA. The original methods were these. For normalization, 1 million high-quality reads were randomly selected from each sample, with every read carrying a distinct molecular identifier. Reads with shared molecular identifiers were discarded instead of being binned into consensus sequences. MiTCR, set to a Q25 quality threshold and the strictest error-elimination algorithm, was used for CDR3 identification, clonotype clustering and error correction. Lower-bound total TCR beta diversity was estimated with a nonparametric unseen species model using Euler transformation. The public reads were reprocessed in TCRdb via fastp at Q25 and MiXCR, keeping in-frame beta chains. Records with the same CDR3 protein are collapsed into one entry carrying the most frequent genes and DNA. The V and J calls shown here were made by TCRdb, not taken from the authors' results. For this sample the table gives about 840,000 distinct CDR3 sequences, of which 25% to 35% were detected only once. The ten largest clones capture about 9.4% of the sample.

The roughly 38 donors, aged 6 to 90 years, were systemically healthy Caucasian individuals from Russia. Roughly 10 milliliters of peripheral blood were collected from each donor into EDTA-treated Vacutainer tubes. Ficoll-Paque density-gradient centrifugation was used to isolate PBMCs, with at least 6.5 million per sample. Total RNA was extracted from PBMCs with Trizol reagent, with at least 6 micrograms obtained per sample. For every donor, an aliquot of PBMCs went through flow cytometry to measure the percentages of naive CD45RAhigh/CD27high T cells. The record originates from a study of blood T cells in healthy people across ages (dated by TCRdb to between 2015 and 2017). Regarding the complete study: Template switching captured roughly one uniquely barcoded TCR beta cDNA molecule per two T cells in model experiments. Using deep sequencing normalized with unique cDNA molecular identifiers, the study measured how TCR beta repertoire diversity changes with age. Four age groups were formed from the donors: young (average approximately 17 years), middle-aged (approximately 40), aged (around 62) and long-lived (more than 75). The study analyzed two additional independent replicas of 1 million unique cDNA reads from the same blood draw for two donors, one aged 18 to 29 and one aged 80 or older.

The full study reports these points: Observed TCR beta diversity per million T cells fell roughly linearly with age, and a significant reduction was already apparent by age roughly 40. Because profiling used bulk unsorted PBMCs, naive and antigen-experienced compartments could not be compared conclusively. There was a strong correlation between observed TCR beta diversity and the percentage of naive T cells measured by flow cytometry. Compared with the aged group, more naive CD4+ T cells, fewer expanded clones and increased TCR diversity were shown by the long-lived group, suggesting age selection. Estimates of total diversity based on one million sequenced T cells were considered lower bounds and underestimates. Because donor CMV infection status was unknown, age-related changes in expanded clonotypes were potentially confounded.

The same sample was also studied in work on T cells of mothers and their children. The second paper states: The donors were nine systemically healthy Caucasian individuals, made up of three mothers and their six children. cDNA synthesis consumed the entire amount of extracted RNA, loaded at approximately 1.6 ug RNA in each 15 ul reaction. In the second PCR, sample barcodes and 2-4 random nucleotides were introduced via the M1S primer. Each mother yielded over 10 million TCR beta CDR3 reads and each child 2.5 million to 3 million reads. Thymic selection shapes the output of TCR recombination in a similar way in related and unrelated pairs, and inherited differences have a minor effect. Normalized repertoire overlap was always slightly but never significantly higher in related than unrelated mother-child pairs. No persistent microchimeric T cell clones were detected, at a sensitivity of approximately 100 clones per million clonotypes. The study used deep NGS to compare TCR beta repertoires of mothers and children, seeking features distinguishing related mother-child pairs from unrelated individuals. Mothers averaged about 40 +/- 4 years of age and children averaged about 12 +/- 4 years. After adapters were ligated using NEBNext reagents, the libraries underwent 100+100 nt paired-end sequencing on an Illumina HiSeq 2000. Mother and child libraries were prepared a month apart and sequenced in separate runs to prevent cross-contamination. For each donor, between 500,000 and 2,000,000 distinct TCR beta clonotypes were identified. Naive TCR beta clonotypes were estimated from low-frequency clonotypes matched to each donor's FACS-determined naive share, without sorting.

The V and J genes are TRBV19 and TRBJ2-7, with 10 bases in between that match TRBD2. The sequencing sample was made of blood. The receptor's source is a woman between 40 and 50 years old in good health. The CDR3 here reads CASSAGLARLYEQYF. The sequence in DNA is TGTGCCAGTAGCGCGGGACTAGCGCGGCTCTACGAGCAGTACTTC.